Listed below are T cell receptor beta chains from one sample, sequenced in a study of CD8+ T cells in alopecia areata. Measured with immunoSEQ multiplex PCR; TCRdb has only the in-frame clones, and not every one. In the table there are approximately 110,000 clones, around 54% of which are singletons. The sample was CD4+ T cells sorted from blood, taken at week 24, from a patient treated with tofacitinib. All receptors derive from a human donor with alopecia areata. Each CDR3 is given with its conserved first and last residue. A D gene is named only where the DNA matches it firmly. The size entry is marked missing in some rows and otherwise reads once, few, many or a size class.

V gene: TRBV29-1; D gene: TRBD1; clone size: NA; J gene: TRBJ2-1; CDR3 DNA: TGCAGCGTCGAGCGAGACAGGGGAAATGAGCAGTTCTTC; CDR3 protein: CSVERDRGNEQFF
V gene: TRBV18; D gene: NA; clone size: once; J gene: TRBJ1-1; CDR3 DNA: TGTGCCAGCTCACCCCTACAGGCGAACACTGAAGCTTTCTTT; CDR3 protein: CASSPLQANTEAFF
V gene: TRBV5-6; D gene: NA; clone size: NA; J gene: TRBJ2-5; CDR3 DNA: TGTGCCAGCAGCTTGAGGACGGCCAGGGAGACCCAGTACTTC; CDR3 protein: CASSLRTARETQYF
V gene: TRBV2; D gene: NA; clone size: NA; J gene: TRBJ1-1; CDR3 DNA: TGTGCCAGCAGTAAGGGATACCGGGAAGCTTTCTTT; CDR3 protein: CASSKGYREAFF
V gene: TRBV29-1; D gene: NA; clone size: few; J gene: TRBJ2-5; CDR3 DNA: TGCAGCGTTGGCTTGGGATGGTTCCAAGAGACCCAGTACTTC; CDR3 protein: CSVGLGWFQETQYF
V gene: TRBV7-2; D gene: NA; clone size: NA; J gene: TRBJ2-3; CDR3 DNA: TGTGCCAGCAGCGCCGACCCGGGGCTGAGCGCAGATACGCAGTATTTT; CDR3 protein: CASSADPGLSADTQYF
V gene: TRBV5-1; D gene: TRBD1; clone size: once; J gene: TRBJ2-5; CDR3 DNA: TGCGCCAGCAGCTTAGTGGGACAGGGGGAAGAGACCCAGTACTTC; CDR3 protein: CASSLVGQGEETQYF
V gene: TRBV15; D gene: NA; clone size: few; J gene: TRBJ2-1; CDR3 DNA: TGTGCCACCAGCAGAGATTCGCCAGCTTCCAATGAGCAGTTCTTC; CDR3 protein: CATSRDSPASNEQFF
V gene: TRBV4-2; D gene: NA; clone size: NA; J gene: TRBJ1-5; CDR3 DNA: TGTGCCAGCAGCCAAGAAGATGGAGGGCTGGGCAATCAGCCCCAGCATTTT; CDR3 protein: CASSQEDGGLGNQPQHF
V gene: TRBV5-4; D gene: NA; clone size: NA; J gene: TRBJ2-3; CDR3 DNA: TGTGCCAGCAGCTTGATTGGCGGAGACCCGCAGTATTTT; CDR3 protein: CASSLIGGDPQYF
V gene: TRBV10-3; D gene: TRBD1; clone size: NA; J gene: TRBJ1-1; CDR3 DNA: TGTGCCATCAGTCCGGGACAGGGGGCGCATACTGAAGCTTTCTTT; CDR3 protein: CAISPGQGAHTEAFF
V gene: TRBV5-6; D gene: TRBD2; clone size: NA; J gene: TRBJ2-5; CDR3 DNA: TGTGCCAGCAACACCCCCGGGGGGGAAGAGACCCAGTACTTC; CDR3 protein: CASNTPGGEETQYF
V gene: TRBV5-6; D gene: NA; clone size: NA; J gene: TRBJ1-6; CDR3 DNA: TGTGCCAGCAGCTTGGGAGGAGGCAATTCACCCCTCCACTTT; CDR3 protein: CASSLGGGNSPLHF
V gene: TRBV5-1; D gene: NA; clone size: few; J gene: TRBJ2-1; CDR3 DNA: TGCGCCAGCCGCTATGCGTTTGACAATGAGCAGTTCTTC; CDR3 protein: CASRYAFDNEQFF
V gene: TRBV30; D gene: NA; clone size: NA; J gene: TRBJ2-6; CDR3 DNA: TGTGCCTGGACACGGGGGTTAACTTCTGGGGCCAACGTCCTGACTTTC; CDR3 protein: CAWTRGLTSGANVLTF
V gene: TRBV25-1; D gene: TRBD1; clone size: few; J gene: TRBJ2-7; CDR3 DNA: TGTGCCAGCAGGCCGGCGACAGGGACAGGCTCCTACGAGCAGTACTTC; CDR3 protein: CASRPATGTGSYEQYF
V gene: TRBV29-1; D gene: NA; clone size: NA; J gene: TRBJ2-2; CDR3 DNA: TGCAGCGTTGCATGGGGGGCGTCCGGGGAGCTGTTTTTT; CDR3 protein: CSVAWGASGELFF
V gene: TRBV19; D gene: TRBD1; clone size: NA; J gene: TRBJ2-1; CDR3 DNA: TGTGCCAGTAGCTACCTCGGGACAGGGGCGATAAATGAGCAGTTCTTC; CDR3 protein: CASSYLGTGAINEQFF
V gene: TRBV6-6; D gene: NA; clone size: NA; J gene: TRBJ2-3; CDR3 DNA: TGTTCGACCACAGTCTACGCTAGCACAGATACGCAGTATTTT; CDR3 protein: CSTTVYASTDTQYF
V gene: TRBV27; D gene: NA; clone size: NA; J gene: TRBJ1-2; CDR3 DNA: TGTGCCAGCAGTTTATACGCTGCCGCGGGGTTCGATGGCTACACCTTC; CDR3 protein: CASSLYAAAGFDGYTF
V gene: TRBV5-6; D gene: NA; clone size: medium-sized; J gene: TRBJ2-5; CDR3 DNA: TGTGCCAGCAGCTTGCAGGGAGAAGAGACCCAGTACTTC; CDR3 protein: CASSLQGEETQYF
V gene: TRBV29-1; D gene: TRBD2; clone size: NA; J gene: TRBJ2-7; CDR3 DNA: TGCAGCGTTGGAAGCGGGGGGTCCTACGAGCAGTACTTC; CDR3 protein: CSVGSGGSYEQYF
V gene: TRBV7-9; D gene: NA; clone size: NA; J gene: TRBJ2-7; CDR3 DNA: TGTGCCAGCAGGGAAGCAGGCGAGCAGTACTTC; CDR3 protein: CASREAGEQYF
V gene: TRBV29-1; D gene: NA; clone size: few; J gene: TRBJ1-6; CDR3 DNA: TGCAGCGTTGGGGCAGCCCCTAATTCACCCCTCCACTTT; CDR3 protein: CSVGAAPNSPLHF
V gene: TRBV29-1; D gene: NA; clone size: NA; J gene: TRBJ1-2; CDR3 DNA: TGCAGCGTTGTTGCGGGTAACTATGGCTACACCTTC; CDR3 protein: CSVVAGNYGYTF
V gene: TRBV7-2; D gene: NA; clone size: NA; J gene: TRBJ2-6; CDR3 DNA: TGTGCCAGCATCCTCGCCCTCTCTGGGGCCAACGTCCTGACTTTC; CDR3 protein: CASILALSGANVLTF
V gene: TRBV27; D gene: NA; clone size: NA; J gene: TRBJ2-3; CDR3 DNA: TGTGCCCCTGAATGGGGGTCAGATACGCAGTATTTT; CDR3 protein: CAPEWGSDTQYF
V gene: TRBV15; D gene: NA; clone size: few; J gene: TRBJ1-5; CDR3 DNA: TGTGCCACCAGCAGAGATCCGGATCAGCCCCAGCATTTT; CDR3 protein: CATSRDPDQPQHF
V gene: TRBV6-6; D gene: NA; clone size: few; J gene: TRBJ1-5; CDR3 DNA: TGTGCCAGCAGCCGACAGTATAGCAATCAGCCCCAGCATTTT; CDR3 protein: CASSRQYSNQPQHF
V gene: TRBV29-1; D gene: NA; clone size: few; J gene: TRBJ1-2; CDR3 DNA: TGCAGCGTTTCCCGGGCATCCTATGGCTACACCTTC; CDR3 protein: CSVSRASYGYTF
V gene: TRBV5-4; D gene: NA; clone size: NA; J gene: TRBJ2-1; CDR3 DNA: TGTGCCAGCAGCTTGCTCGGCCCCAATGAGCAGTTCTTC; CDR3 protein: CASSLLGPNEQFF
V gene: TRBV2; D gene: NA; clone size: NA; J gene: TRBJ1-1; CDR3 DNA: TGTGCCAGCAGTGGGTTGAACACTGAAGCTTTCTTT; CDR3 protein: CASSGLNTEAFF
V gene: TRBV29-1; D gene: NA; clone size: NA; J gene: TRBJ2-2; CDR3 DNA: TGCAGCCTCCAGGGTTACACCGGGGAGCTGTTTTTT; CDR3 protein: CSLQGYTGELFF
V gene: TRBV7-2; D gene: NA; clone size: few; J gene: TRBJ2-5; CDR3 DNA: TGTGCCAGCAGCCCCCAGACCTCAGGAGGAGAGACCCAGTACTTC; CDR3 protein: CASSPQTSGGETQYF
V gene: TRBV29-1; D gene: NA; clone size: few; J gene: TRBJ1-1; CDR3 DNA: TGCAGCTGCCGGGCCCTACTGAACACTGAAGCTTTCTTT; CDR3 protein: CSCRALLNTEAFF
V gene: TRBV2; D gene: NA; clone size: NA; J gene: TRBJ1-1; CDR3 DNA: TGTGCCAGCAGTGAACTGGGCAGGGCCACTGAAGCTTTCTTT; CDR3 protein: CASSELGRATEAFF
V gene: TRBV15; D gene: TRBD2; clone size: NA; J gene: TRBJ2-7; CDR3 DNA: TGTGCCACCAGCAGAGCCGGGACTAGCGCATACGAGCAGTACTTC; CDR3 protein: CATSRAGTSAYEQYF
V gene: TRBV15; D gene: TRBD1; clone size: NA; J gene: TRBJ1-1; CDR3 DNA: TGTGCCACCAGCAGAGGACAGGGTAGGAACACTGAAGCTTTCTTT; CDR3 protein: CATSRGQGRNTEAFF
V gene: TRBV30; D gene: TRBD1; clone size: NA; J gene: TRBJ2-5; CDR3 DNA: TGTGCCTGGGGACGAAACAGGGGTGTTCAAGAGACCCAGTACTTC; CDR3 protein: CAWGRNRGVQETQYF
V gene: TRBV4-2; D gene: NA; clone size: NA; J gene: TRBJ1-5; CDR3 DNA: TGTGCCAGCAGCCAAGGGGACGGGAATCAGCCCCAGCATTTT; CDR3 protein: CASSQGDGNQPQHF
V gene: TRBV5-6; D gene: TRBD2; clone size: NA; J gene: TRBJ2-1; CDR3 DNA: TGTGCCAGCAGCTGGGGAGGGGCGGCGGAGTTCTTC; CDR3 protein: CASSWGGAAEFF
V gene: TRBV6-6; D gene: TRBD1; clone size: NA; J gene: TRBJ1-1; CDR3 DNA: TGTGCCAGCAGTTACTCTGGACAGGGAACCACTGAAGCTTTCTTT; CDR3 protein: CASSYSGQGTTEAFF
V gene: TRBV6-5; D gene: NA; clone size: NA; J gene: TRBJ1-6; CDR3 DNA: TGTGCCAGCAGTCCACCCGGGGGGGAGAATTCACCCCTCCACTTT; CDR3 protein: CASSPPGGENSPLHF
V gene: TRBV23-1; D gene: TRBD1; clone size: few; J gene: TRBJ1-2; CDR3 DNA: TGCGCCAGCAGCCCTAGGACAGGGTGTCAGAACTATGGCTACACCTTC; CDR3 protein: CASSPRTGCQNYGYTF
V gene: TRBV6-5; D gene: TRBD1; clone size: NA; J gene: TRBJ2-7; CDR3 DNA: TGTGCCAGCAGTTGGGACAGAAAGGCCTACGAGCAGTACTTC; CDR3 protein: CASSWDRKAYEQYF
V gene: TRBV7-2; D gene: NA; clone size: NA; J gene: TRBJ1-2; CDR3 DNA: TGTGCCAGCAGTTATGGACGACGGGGGTATGGCTACACCTTC; CDR3 protein: CASSYGRRGYGYTF
V gene: TRBV2; D gene: NA; clone size: NA; J gene: TRBJ1-3; CDR3 DNA: TGTGCCAGCAGCCCCTCAGCGATCTCTGGAAACACCATATATTTT; CDR3 protein: CASSPSAISGNTIYF
V gene: TRBV6-5; D gene: NA; clone size: NA; J gene: TRBJ1-1; CDR3 DNA: TGTGCCAGCAGTTACCGCGGGGGGGGAGCTTTCTTT; CDR3 protein: CASSYRGGGAFF
V gene: TRBV6-5; D gene: NA; clone size: NA; J gene: TRBJ1-4; CDR3 DNA: TGTGCCAGCAGTTACTCAAATGGGGCCGCGAGGGCCAAACTGTTTTTT; CDR3 protein: CASSYSNGAARAKLFF
V gene: TRBV5-6; D gene: NA; clone size: NA; J gene: TRBJ2-5; CDR3 DNA: TGTGCCAGCAGCTTTGATCCGGGGGAGACCCAGTACTTC; CDR3 protein: CASSFDPGETQYF